A selection of T cell receptor beta chains follows, all from one sample in a study of monozygotic twins with inflammatory bowel disease. TCRdb reprocessed the 5' RACE reads and keeps a single row for each CDR3 protein, giving no DNA. Recorded for this sample: 150,000 to 200,000 distinct CDR3 sequences. Material for sequencing was blood. The receptors shown here come from a human donor with ulcerative colitis or Crohn's disease, or a healthy co-twin of an affected twin (not recorded which). Both conserved end residues are part of each CDR3.

j_call v_call cdr3_aa
TRBJ2-5 TRBV19 CATCPVVAGVGYF
TRBJ1-3 TRBV6-5 CASSYVLGSGNTIYF
TRBJ2-5 TRBV7-9 CASSLVVAGVSETQYF
TRBJ1-1 TRBV5-1 CASSPAGGGDTEAFF
TRBJ1-3 TRBV6-2/TRBV6-3 CASSSDALSGNTIYF
TRBJ2-5 TRBV3-1 CASSQGYVVKTQYF
TRBJ2-7 TRBV2 CASSQVSAYEQYF
TRBJ1-1 TRBV19 CASSIGAEAFF
TRBJ2-5 TRBV5-4 CASSRSGKIAQETQYF
TRBJ2-1 TRBV19 CASSWTGGNEQFF
TRBJ2-2 TRBV27 CASMATGELFF
TRBJ2-7 TRBV20-1 CSARDQRGLGQYF
TRBJ2-2 TRBV7-2 CASSLGGVGFLTGELFF
TRBJ2-7 TRBV29-1 CSVEAVPYEQYF
TRBJ2-7 TRBV19 CASSRFGDEQYF
TRBJ2-4 TRBV25-1 CASSAGLAGRNIQYF
TRBJ2-2 TRBV12-3/TRBV12-4 CASSLAGRGGFGELFF
TRBJ2-3 TRBV4-1 CASSIFWPRTDTQYF
TRBJ2-7 TRBV20-1 CSATRDSSYEQYF
TRBJ1-1 TRBV29-1 CSGGQGHYTEAFF
TRBJ1-4 TRBV3-1 CASSQESVNRDQLFF
TRBJ1-6 TRBV20-1 CSAREQDNSPLHF
TRBJ2-1 TRBV5-1 CASSPGTGMRNEQFF
TRBJ2-7 TRBV29-1 CSGTTGSSYEQYF
TRBJ1-1 TRBV29-1 CSAKKQGAGTEAFF
TRBJ1-2 TRBV20-1 CSARDRRGSQHTF
TRBJ2-7 TRBV5-1 CASSLLWAYEQYF
TRBJ2-7 TRBV3-1 CASSSHGASEQYF
TRBJ1-1 TRBV18 CASSPDSRGNTEAFF
TRBJ2-5 TRBV20-1 CSALPPLAGQETQYF
TRBJ1-2 TRBV12-3/TRBV12-4 CASSPGEPFYGYTF
TRBJ1-4 TRBV7-8 CAWTGPATNEKLFF
TRBJ1-1 TRBV10-2 CASSESTRGGTEAFF
TRBJ2-3 TRBV6-1 CASRSSGVSFRTDTQYF
TRBJ2-1 TRBV29-1 CSVDLGNEQFF
TRBJ1-2 TRBV4-3 CASSQERGPGNYGYTF
TRBJ1-5 TRBV7-9 CASNPGNQPQHF
TRBJ2-7 TRBV12-3/TRBV12-4 CASSAQGAELYEQYF
TRBJ2-7 TRBV30 CAWSVMGRGPYEQYF
TRBJ1-1 TRBV5-1 CASSWLGGTEAFF
TRBJ1-1 TRBV7-8 CASSPEVTGGHRITEAFF
TRBJ2-1 TRBV29-1 CSVDPAGLYNEQFF
TRBJ1-1 TRBV7-9 CASSLQDREAFF
TRBJ2-7 TRBV10-1 CASSEGGQGSYEQYF
TRBJ1-5 TRBV20-1 CSASDRDDQPQHF
TRBJ2-1 TRBV6-5 CASSYPTRVVGEQFF
TRBJ2-5 TRBV5-1 CASSFPPGLAGSRETQYF
TRBJ2-3 TRBV11-2 CASSLVSRSGTRTDTQYF
TRBJ1-6 TRBV4-1 CASSQGQGARNSPLHF
TRBJ2-7 TRBV5-1 CASSSYAGGYEQYF
TRBJ2-4 TRBV5-6 CASSLALGGAKNIQYF
TRBJ1-1 TRBV11-2 CASSPGLGGSTEAFF
TRBJ1-1 TRBV20-1 CSARDGISEAFF
TRBJ1-6 TRBV27 CASSSTGGDPSLHF